This record covers a single TCR beta chain. The antigen remains unidentified. This sample is part of a study of monozygotic twins with inflammatory bowel disease. General study results and limits: Patient repertoires may have gained variability from differing immunosuppressive treatments.

Germline values: CDR1 MNHEY, CDR2 SMNVEV (reference sequence). CDR3 size: 17 residues. Template switching introduced UMIs that contain a 6-nucleotide sample barcode. Both the TCRalpha cDNA and the TCRbeta cDNA were taken through two nested PCRs, lasting around 15 and 9 cycles. No DNA is given; TCRdb re-called the 5' RACE reads and lists each CDR3 protein once. The sample's table shows approximately 150,000 distinct CDR3 sequences. The rearrangement links TRBV27 to TRBJ1-6; TCRdb outputs TRBD1, but without DNA this stays unchecked. Sequencing was done on a sample of blood. This receptor was obtained from a human donor with ulcerative colitis or Crohn's disease, or a healthy co-twin of an affected twin (not recorded which). This CDR3 is CASSLIGRGKGNSPLHF.